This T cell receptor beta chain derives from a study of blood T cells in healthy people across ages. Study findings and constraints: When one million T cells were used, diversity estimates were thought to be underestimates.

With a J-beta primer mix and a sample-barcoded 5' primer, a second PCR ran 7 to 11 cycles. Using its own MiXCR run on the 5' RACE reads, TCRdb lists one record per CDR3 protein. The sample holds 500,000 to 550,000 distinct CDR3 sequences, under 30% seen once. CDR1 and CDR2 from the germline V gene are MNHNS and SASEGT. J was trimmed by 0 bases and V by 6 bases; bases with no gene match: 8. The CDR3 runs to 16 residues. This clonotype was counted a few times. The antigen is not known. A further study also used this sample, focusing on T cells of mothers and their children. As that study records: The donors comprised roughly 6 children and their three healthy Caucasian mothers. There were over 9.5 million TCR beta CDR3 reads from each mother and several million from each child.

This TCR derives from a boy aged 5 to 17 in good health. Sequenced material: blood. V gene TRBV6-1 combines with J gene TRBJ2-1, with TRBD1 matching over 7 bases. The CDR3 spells CASRKGQHRSYNEQFF. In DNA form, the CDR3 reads TGTGCCAGCAGAAAGGGACAGCACCGCTCCTACAATGAGCAGTTCTTC.